This TCR beta chain was observed in a study of blood T cell repertoires in COVID-19. Germline values: CDR1 SGHTA, CDR2 FQGNSA. The ends lost 1 base at V and 4 bases at J; junction bases unmatched: 3. The CDR3 runs to 15 residues. Under the authors' procedure: From reference gene primer amplification, estimates of nucleated cell counts were derived. Clones were sequenced by immunoSEQ multiplex PCR, and TCRdb holds only the in-frame ones, with some missing. The V and J calls and clone size are taken from that table; D and trimming were inferred from the DNA. The sample carries 350,000 or so clones, about nine tenths recorded once.

V gene TRBV7-2 combines with J gene TRBJ2-1; 8 bases align to TRBD1. The TCR sequence derives from a woman under 40 who had been exposed to COVID-19. Specimen: PBMCs or T cells enriched from blood (not recorded which). In nucleotides, the CDR3 is TGTGCCAGCAGCTTAGGTCAGGGGGCGTACAATGAGCAGTTCTTC. Its protein is CASSLGQGAYNEQFF. The variable domain in full, with the rest retrieved from reference TRBV7-2 and TRBJ2-1, is GAGVSQSPSNKVTEKGKDVELRCDPISGHTALYWYRQSLGQGLEFLIYFQGNSAPDKSGLPSDRFSAERTGGSVSTLTIQRTQQEDSAVYLCASSLGQGAYNEQFFGPGTRLTVL.